Presented here are 29 T cell receptor beta chains from one specimen sequenced in a study of blood T cell repertoires in COVID-19. Using immunoSEQ multiplex PCR, the repertoire was profiled, and TCRdb retains in-frame clones only, with some absent. The repertoire holds about 68,000 clones, with 80% as singletons. The sequenced sample consisted of peripheral blood. All receptors come from a human donor in a cohort sampled during active COVID-19.

The V gene is TRBV7-9, the J gene TRBJ1-1; TRBD1 aligns across 8 bases. This CDR3 spans 15 amino acids. Per germline, CDR1 SEHNR and CDR2 FQNEAQ (reference sequence). V trimming: 1 base; J trimming: 2 bases; junction bases outside the gene matches: 3. The DNA of the CDR3 is TGTGCCAGCAGCTTAGGGACAGGGTCCAACACTGAAGCTTTCTTT. It encodes CASSLGTGSNTEAFF.

The V gene is TRBV12-3 or TRBV12-4, the J gene TRBJ1-1; D is undetermined. Between the trimmed V and J ends, which lost 3 bases and 3 bases, there was a span of 8 bases. The CDR3 contains 13 residues. The CDR3 sequence is CASSFADYTEAFF. The CDR3 DNA follows: TGTGCCAGCAGTTTTGCGGATTACACTGAAGCTTTCTTT.

The chain recombines TRBV6-6 with TRBJ2-1; possible D gene TRBD1, 6 bases. With 5 bases removed from V and 5 bases from J, the gap between germline ends came to 13 bases. Germline lookup yields CDR1 MNHNY and CDR2 SVGAGI (reference sequence). The CDR3 extends over 14 amino acids. This CDR3 reads CASSQLGGNNEQFF. CDR3 nucleotides: TGTGCCAGCAGTCAACTAGGGGGAAACAATGAGCAGTTCTTC.

By share, this clone ranks as medium-sized. The chain employs TRBV19 and TRBJ2-1, with D maybe TRBD1 (5 bases). This CDR3 has 15 residues. Germline V gene data show CDR1 as LNHDA and CDR2 as SQIVND (reference sequence). Trimming removed 4 bases from V and 3 bases from J, with 13 bases in between. The CDR3 nucleotides are TGTGCCAGTAGTAATAGGTGGGGCTACTACAATGAGCAGTTCTTC. Its translation: CASSNRWGYYNEQFF. The full variable domain, in which reference TRBV19 and TRBJ2-1 provide the parts outside the CDR3, is DGGITQSPKYLFRKEGQNVTLSCEQNLNHDAMYWYRQDPGQGLRLIYYSQIVNDFQKGDIAEGYSVSREKKESFPLTVTSAQKNPTAFYLCASSNRWGYYNEQFFGPGTRLTVL.

The J gene is TRBJ1-5, the V gene TRBV11-2; D remains ambiguous. Germline lookup yields CDR1 SGHAT and CDR2 FQNNGV. This CDR3 is built from 14 residues. V was trimmed by 0 bases and J by 9 bases, leaving 12 bases between them. In DNA, the CDR3 is TGTGCCAGCAGCTTAGATATCGTGTCTTCGCCCCAGCATTTT. This translates into CASSLDIVSSPQHF.

V gene TRBV7-2 combines with J gene TRBJ2-2; a possible D gene is TRBD1 (5 bases). This CDR3 has 14 amino acids. V lost 5 bases and J 4 bases, leaving 11 bases between the germline ends. Germline V lookup: CDR1 SGHTA, CDR2 FQGNSA. CDR3 sequence: CASSTDRITGELFF. The DNA of the CDR3 is TGTGCCAGCAGCACAGACAGAATCACCGGGGAGCTGTTTTTT.

The chain has TRBV5-1 and TRBJ2-2; a possible D gene is TRBD2 (6 bases). V was clipped by 3 bases and J by 6 bases, with 12 bases between them. Germline assignment: CDR1 SGHRS and CDR2 YFSETQ. There are 14 residues in the CDR3. The CDR3 reads CASSWASGSGELFF. In DNA form, the CDR3 reads TGCGCCAGCAGCTGGGCGAGCGGGTCCGGGGAGCTGTTTTTT.

The gene calls are TRBV6-6 and TRBJ1-4, with TRBD1 as a possible D gene (5 bases). Looked up from germline, CDR1 is MNHNY and CDR2 is SVGAGI (reference sequence). The CDR3 covers 14 residues. V was cut by 5 bases and J by 1 base, with 8 bases left in between. CDR3 protein: CASSGQGTNEKLFF. The CDR3 DNA sequence: TGTGCCAGCAGTGGTCAGGGAACTAATGAAAAACTGTTTTTT.

The V gene is TRBV5-4, the J gene TRBJ1-2; 9 nucleotides match TRBD1. Trimming at V came to 4 bases and at J to 7 bases, leaving 11 bases not matched to a gene. Germline V CDR1 and CDR2: SGHNT, YYREEE (reference sequence). The CDR3 totals 15 residues. CDR3 sequence reads: CASSTGQGTIGGYTF. For the CDR3, the DNA is TGTGCCAGCAGCACGGGACAGGGAACGATCGGTGGCTACACCTTC. Full variable domain (rest looked up from reference TRBV5-4 and TRBJ1-2): ETGVTQSPTHLIKTRGQQVTLRCSSQSGHNTVSWYQQALGQGPQFIFQYYREEENGRGNFPPRFSGLQFPNYSSELNVNALELDDSALYLCASSTGQGTIGGYTFGSGTRLTVV.

In its sample, this clone was seen a few times. The V and J genes are TRBV7-9 and TRBJ2-2, with D perhaps matching TRBD2 (5 bases). This CDR3 region has 15 residues. Per germline, CDR1 SEHNR and CDR2 FQNEAQ (reference sequence). V was clipped by 1 base and J by 6 bases, with 12 bases between them. CDR3 region: CASSLEGSLAGELFF. The DNA for the CDR3 is TGTGCCAGCAGCTTAGAAGGGAGTTTGGCCGGGGAGCTGTTTTTT.

The J gene is TRBJ2-3, the V gene TRBV4-1, with D perhaps TRBD2 (5 bases). The germline CDR1 and CDR2 sequences are MGHRA and YSYEKL. V shed 0 bases and J shed 10 bases, with 14 bases lying between them. The CDR3 extends over 14 amino acids. CDR3 sequence reads: CASSQDTLTAAQYF. Here the CDR3 DNA reads TGCGCCAGCAGCCAAGATACCCTCACAGCGGCGCAGTATTTT.

This chain connects TRBV2 to TRBJ1-5; the match to TRBD1 covers 7 bases. This CDR3 has 13 amino acids. The ends lost 2 bases at V and 9 bases at J; junction bases unmatched: 4. Per germline, CDR1 SNHLY and CDR2 FYNNEI. The CDR3 reads CASSERGRGPQHF. The CDR3 DNA reads TGTGCCAGCAGTGAAAGGGGGCGGGGGCCCCAGCATTTT.

This clone was recorded once. CDR3 nucleotide sequence: TGTGCCAGTAGCACTACCGGGACTAGCGGGACTAATGAGCAGTTCTTC. This encodes CASSTTGTSGTNEQFF. This chain joins TRBV19 and TRBJ2-1, with 13 bases fitting TRBD2. V shed 6 bases, J shed 7 bases, and the junction held 9 bases outside the gene matches. CDR3 size: 16 residues. The V gene's germline CDR1 is LNHDA and CDR2 SQIVND (reference sequence).

The chain links TRBV4-1 to TRBJ2-7; 7 positions match TRBD1. The length of the CDR3 is 15 residues. V shed 0 bases, J shed 2 bases, and the junction held 4 bases outside the gene matches. Germline CDR1 is MGHRA and CDR2 is YSYEKL. Written as DNA, the CDR3 is TGCGCCAGCAGCCAAGAAACAGGGGATACCTACGAGCAGTACGTC. Amino acids: CASSQETGDTYEQYV.

This clone showed up just a few times. The chain is built from TRBV6-5 and TRBJ1-6, with D possibly TRBD1 on 5 matching bases. Germline lookup yields CDR1 MNHEY and CDR2 SVGAGI. The CDR3 runs to 15 residues. V was trimmed by 6 bases and J by 5 bases, leaving 14 bases between them. The DNA of the CDR3 is TGTGCCAGCAGGCAACTAGCCAGGGATAATTCACCCCTCCACTTT. This gives the protein CASRQLARDNSPLHF.

The chain couples TRBV7-2 to TRBJ2-1, with D maybe TRBD1 (6 bases). Trimming took off 4 bases at V and 2 bases at J, with 9 bases between the two ends. The CDR3 has 14 residues. The germline gives CDR1 SGHTA, CDR2 FQGNSA. The CDR3 loop is CASSYGTTYNEQFF. CDR3 nucleotide sequence: TGTGCCAGCAGCTACGGGACAACCTACAATGAGCAGTTCTTC.

The rearrangement uses TRBV4-1 and TRBJ2-3, with TRBD1 as a possible D gene (5 bases). This CDR3 is 18 amino acids long. The V gene lost 1 base and the J gene lost 2 bases, with 19 bases spanning the gap. Germline V lookup: CDR1 MGHRA, CDR2 YSYEKL. The CDR3 reads CASSQGVGAGFYTDTQYF. CDR3 DNA sequence: TGCGCCAGCAGCCAAGGGGTCGGCGCAGGGTTTTACACAGATACGCAGTATTTT.

This chain joins TRBV24-1 and TRBJ2-5, with a weak D call TRBD1 (6 bases). Per germline, CDR1 KGHDR and CDR2 SFDVKD. V was clipped by 0 bases and J by 4 bases, with 11 bases between them. The CDR3 has 15 residues. The CDR3 DNA reads as TGTGCCACCAGTGATTTGCTCCAGGGGATAGAGACCCAGTACTTC. This sequence encodes CATSDLLQGIETQYF.

Only one count was recorded for this clone. J is TRBJ2-7 and V is TRBV10-3, with 7 positions matching TRBD2. The length of the CDR3 is 11 residues. V shed 6 bases and J 13 bases; nucleotides not matched to a gene: 9. CDR1 and CDR2 (germline): ENHRY, SYGVKD. The CDR3 sequence is CAIRASGNFYV. CDR3 coding DNA: TGTGCCATCAGAGCGAGCGGGAATTTCTACGTC.

V usage is TRBV11-2 and J usage is TRBJ2-7, with TRBD1 matching 8 bases. Looked up from germline, CDR1 is SGHAT and CDR2 is FQNNGV. Unmatched junction bases numbered 6, after V lost 5 bases and J lost 0 bases. The CDR3 extends over 15 amino acids. CDR3 loop: CASSVTGDLSYEQYF. CDR3 DNA sequence: TGTGCCAGCAGCGTGACAGGGGACCTCTCCTACGAGCAGTACTTC.

The chain joins TRBV6-1 to TRBJ1-2, with TRBD1 as a possible D gene (6 bases). Germline-derived CDR1 and CDR2 are MNHNS and SASEGT. The CDR3 extends over 15 amino acids. Trimming pared 0 bases from V and 7 bases from J, leaving 15 bases between. CDR3 loop: CASSEARAGAAGYTF. The CDR3 bases are TGTGCCAGCAGTGAAGCGAGAGCAGGGGCGGCTGGCTACACCTTC.

The CDR3: CASSFNPRYSNQPQHF. DNA for the CDR3: TGTGCCAGCAGTTTCAACCCCAGGTATAGCAATCAGCCCCAGCATTTT. The chain combines TRBV6-2 or TRBV6-3 with TRBJ1-5; no clear D gene. CDR1 and CDR2 from the germline V gene are MNHEY and SVGEGT. Trimming took 4 bases from V and 0 from J, leaving 13 bases between them. The CDR3 sequence is 16 residues long.

This chain joins TRBV29-1 and TRBJ2-6, with 9 bases aligning to TRBD2. V shed 4 bases, J shed 6 bases, and the junction held 1 base outside the gene matches. Germline CDR1 and CDR2: SQVTM and ANQGSEA. The CDR3 consists of 13 residues. The CDR3 region is CSVGTSEANVLTF. The CDR3 DNA reads as TGCAGCGTTGGGACTAGCGAGGCCAACGTCCTGACTTTC.

The chain combines TRBV7-9 with TRBJ1-1; D unresolved. The germline gives CDR1 SEHNR, CDR2 FQNEAQ (reference sequence). V dropped 1 base and J dropped 7 bases, with 13 bases sitting between them. The CDR3 loop spans 14 amino acids. DNA for the CDR3: TGTGCCAGCAGCTTAGACCCCTTACTTATTGAAGCTTTCTTT. Translated, it gives CASSLDPLLIEAFF.

The chain carries TRBV27 and TRBJ2-7, with TRBD1 as a possible D gene (5 bases). V was cut by 2 bases and J by 3 bases, with 17 bases left in between. CDR1 MNHEY and CDR2 SMNVEV come from the germline V gene (reference sequence). CDR3 length: 16 amino acids. CDR3 in DNA: TGTGCCAGCAGTTTAAAATCAGGGCAGGCATTCTACGAGCAGTACGTC. This translates into CASSLKSGQAFYEQYV.

The V gene is TRBV7-9, the J gene TRBJ1-4, with 9 bases matching TRBD1. After removal of 5 bases from V and 7 bases from J, the junction contained 8 bases not matched to a gene. CDR3 length: 15 residues. CDR1 is SEHNR and CDR2 is FQNEAQ in the germline V gene (reference sequence). CDR3 protein: CASSRGTGLSEKLFF. The DNA for the CDR3 is TGTGCCAGCAGCCGAGGGACAGGGCTAAGTGAAAAACTGTTTTTT.

The rearrangement links TRBV19 to TRBJ2-7, with 9 bases matching TRBD1. Germline CDR1 reads LNHDA; CDR2 reads SQIVND (reference sequence). The V and J ends lost 5 bases and 3 bases, in that order; junction bases with no gene match: 8. This CDR3 has 15 residues. The CDR3 here is CASSRGTGNDYEQYV. In nucleotides, the CDR3 is TGTGCCAGTAGTCGCGGGACAGGGAATGACTACGAGCAGTACGTC.

This sequence joins TRBV6-5 and TRBJ2-7; TRBD1 agrees at 10 bases. Trimming removed 6 bases from V and 7 bases from J; junction bases left unmatched: 12. Germline loops: CDR1 MNHEY, CDR2 SVGAGI. CDR3 length: 15 residues. For the CDR3, the DNA is TGTGCCAGCAGGCGTCCGGGACAGGGGTTAGTAGAGCAGTACTTC. This sequence encodes CASRRPGQGLVEQYF.

The rearrangement uses TRBV5-4 and TRBJ2-5; D is ambiguous. Trimming pared 0 bases from V and 2 bases from J, leaving 5 bases between. The CDR3 is 13 amino acids. Germline V gene sequence: CDR1 SGHNT, CDR2 YYREEE (reference sequence). CDR3 nucleotides: TGTGCCAGCAGCTTGGTCTCGCAAGAGACCCAGTACTTC. Its protein is CASSLVSQETQYF.